This T cell receptor beta chain was sequenced during a study of tissue T cells after allogeneic stem cell transplantation. In germline, CDR1 is GKSSPN, CDR2 SITVG. The V gene lost 1 base and the J gene lost 8 bases, with 11 bases spanning the gap. This CDR3 region has 13 residues. General observations from the study: Across patients, clones rarely overlapped, yet motif clusters were shared tissue-specifically. Anatomically similar tissues had similar TCR repertoires within each patient. Blood and spleen captured only part of the tissue TCR repertoire.

Points on this clone: Its antigen is currently unknown. Genes here carry mouse names. The missing CDR3 end, 1 residue past where the read stops, is filled in from the germline J gene.

Using immunoSEQ multiplex PCR, the repertoire was profiled, and TCRdb retains in-frame clones only, with some absent. The table has about 4,200 clones, roughly three fifths seen once. Specified time point: mouse harvest day 7 after allogeneic transplant. Tail vein injection delivered 10^7 T-cell-depleted bone marrow cells and 10^6 splenic CD5+ T cells. This mouse GVHD model was MHC-mismatched B6 to BALB/c, profiled day 7 or 14. Sequencing used spleen. The source is a female BALB/c mouse given C57BL/6 T cells with graft-versus-host disease after an allogeneic hematopoietic cell transplant. The chain joins TRBV31 to TRBJ1-4; D is uncertain. The part of the CDR3 DNA that was read is TGTGCCTGGAGTCAAAGGGCGCGGGAAAGATTATTT. Protein: CAWSQRARERLF. The whole CDR3 reads CAWSQRARERLFF.